Listed below are T cell receptor beta chains from one sample, sequenced in a study of OX40 agonist ivuxolimab in advanced cancers. Sequencing was performed with immunoSEQ multiplex PCR; in TCRdb, only in-frame clones are kept and a portion is missing. The sample consists of about 40,000 clones, more than 70% of them appearing once. The input for sequencing was CD4+ or CD8+ T cells sorted from blood, taken in a trial of the OX40 agonist ivuxolimab. Every receptor here comes from an adult with an advanced solid tumor such as melanoma, head and neck, liver or kidney cancer. Each CDR3 is given with its conserved first and last residue. D genes are given only for firm matches. Rows give clone size only sometimes, using once, few, many, or a class for an expanded clone.

clone_size | j_call | v_call | d_call | cdr3_nt | cdr3_aa
- | TRBJ1-2 | TRBV6-5 | - | TGTGCCAGCTCCTTTTACTCCTCGGGAGGCTACACCTTC | CASSFYSSGGYTF
- | TRBJ2-7 | TRBV28 | - | TGTGCCAGCAGTTCCCTGGACAGCTACGAGCAGTACTTC | CASSSLDSYEQYF
- | TRBJ1-4 | TRBV30 | - | TGTGCCTGGACCCAGGCGGCGGGGTCAGGTGAAAAACTGTTTTTT | CAWTQAAGSGEKLFF
once | TRBJ1-4 | TRBV27 | - | TGTGCCAGCAGTTTAATGGGATCAGGACCCCTTGCAACTAATGAAAAACTGTTTTTT | CASSLMGSGPLATNEKLFF
- | TRBJ2-1 | TRBV7-2 | - | TGTGCCAGCAGCTTAGGTAGGTACAATGAGCAGTTCTTC | CASSLGRYNEQFF
- | TRBJ1-3 | TRBV6-6 | TRBD1 | TGTGCCAGCAGCTCAAGACAGGGGCCTGGAAACACCATATATTTT | CASSSRQGPGNTIYF
- | TRBJ2-1 | TRBV29-1 | - | TGCAGCGTTGATATGGCCCCCCAGATCAATGAGCAGTTCTTC | CSVDMAPQINEQFF
- | TRBJ1-6 | TRBV5-5 | TRBD1 | TGTGCCAGCAGCTTGTGGGGACAGGAAAATAATTCACCCCTCCACTTT | CASSLWGQENNSPLHF
once | TRBJ1-3 | TRBV25-1 | - | TGTGCCAGCACTAGAAGAGGGGACGGAAACACCATATATTTT | CASTRRGDGNTIYF
- | TRBJ2-3 | TRBV5-1 | - | TGCGCCAGCAGCACTCTCGTTAGGGGGGATACGCAGTATTTT | CASSTLVRGDTQYF
- | TRBJ2-2 | TRBV6-1 | - | TGTGCCAGTGAAGAAGGGGACACCGGGGAGCTGTTTTTT | CASEEGDTGELFF
- | TRBJ2-7 | TRBV7-9 | TRBD1 | TGTGCCAGCAGCTCGGGACAGGTGCACGAGCAGTACTTC | CASSSGQVHEQYF
- | TRBJ2-1 | TRBV7-2 | - | TGTGCCAGCAGCCCCTATTACAATGAGCAGTTCTTC | CASSPYYNEQFF
- | TRBJ2-3 | TRBV15 | - | TGTGCCACCAGCAGAGATTACGTATCGGGGGCTTCAGATACGCAGTATTTT | CATSRDYVSGASDTQYF
- | TRBJ2-2 | TRBV2 | - | TGTGCCAGCAGTGAACGGGGGGCAGGACAGCTCACCGGGGAGCTGTTTTTT | CASSERGAGQLTGELFF
- | TRBJ1-1 | TRBV2 | - | TGTGCCAGCAGTGACCGAGGGGTGCTGAACACTGAAGCTTTCTTT | CASSDRGVLNTEAFF
- | TRBJ2-7 | TRBV7-2 | - | TGTGCCAGCAGCTTAGAATCCGCAGGGAACTACGAGCAGTACTTC | CASSLESAGNYEQYF
once | TRBJ2-1 | TRBV27 | - | TGTGCCAGTTCGGGACTTCTCTCCTACAATGAGCAGTTCTTC | CASSGLLSYNEQFF
- | TRBJ1-4 | TRBV5-6 | - | TGTGCCAGCAGCTTCAATGAAAAACTGTTTTTT | CASSFNEKLFF
- | TRBJ1-1 | TRBV15 | - | TGTGCCACCAGCAGAGATAGGGCGGCCACTGAAGCTTTCTTT | CATSRDRAATEAFF
- | TRBJ2-3 | TRBV27 | - | TGTGCCAGCGGGGACTTCACAGATACGCAGTATTTT | CASGDFTDTQYF
- | TRBJ1-2 | TRBV19 | - | TGTGCCAGTAGTACCCAGGGTAGAAGAAGCGGGGACACCTTC | CASSTQGRRSGDTF
- | TRBJ2-7 | TRBV11-3 | TRBD1 | TGTGCCAGCAGCTTAGGACAGGGGGCGGACGAGCAGTACTTC | CASSLGQGADEQYF
- | TRBJ2-5 | TRBV12-5 | TRBD2 | TGTGCTAGCGTTAGCGGGGGGGCAGGGGAGACCCAGTACTTC | CASVSGGAGETQYF
few | TRBJ1-3 | TRBV7-9 | - | TGTGCCAGCAGCCAAGATCGGGGCTCTGGAAACACCATATATTTT | CASSQDRGSGNTIYF
- | TRBJ1-2 | TRBV2 | - | TGTGCCAGCAGCCCTGGGGCAGGCCTCTATGGCTACACCTTC | CASSPGAGLYGYTF
- | TRBJ2-2 | TRBV6-5 | - | TGTGCCAGCAGTTACGGAGGGGGCACGACCGGGGAGCTGTTTTTT | CASSYGGGTTGELFF
- | TRBJ1-2 | TRBV5-1 | - | TGCGCCAGCAGCTTGGAGATAGGGGAAAATGGCTACACCTTC | CASSLEIGENGYTF
- | TRBJ1-5 | TRBV5-1 | - | TGCGCCAGCAGCCTGGGGGACGGCGGAAACAATCAGCCCCAGCATTTT | CASSLGDGGNNQPQHF
- | TRBJ2-3 | TRBV5-1 | - | TGCGCCAGCAGCTTGGAGGTCGCCTCCACAGATACGCAGTATTTT | CASSLEVASTDTQYF
large | TRBJ1-1 | TRBV2 | - | TGTGCCAGCAGTGATCCCCTCAATTATGACACTGAAGCTTTCTTT | CASSDPLNYDTEAFF
- | TRBJ2-7 | TRBV11-2 | - | TGTGCCAGCAGCTTTGGGCAGGGGTTTGACGAGCAGTACTTC | CASSFGQGFDEQYF
- | TRBJ2-1 | TRBV27 | - | TGTGCCAGCAGTTTAGGGCCGGGACTGGGCGAGCAGTTCTTC | CASSLGPGLGEQFF
- | TRBJ2-1 | TRBV5-4 | - | TGTGCCAGCAGCTTGACTTTCTGGAGAAGGCATGAGCAGTTCTTC | CASSLTFWRRHEQFF
- | TRBJ1-1 | TRBV4-1 | - | TGCGCCAGCAGCCAATGGGATGGGGGCCGGACTGAAGCTTTCTTT | CASSQWDGGRTEAFF
- | TRBJ1-1 | TRBV4-1 | - | TGCGCCAGCAGCCGGAACCTGGGGGGGGACACTGAAGCTTTCTTT | CASSRNLGGDTEAFF
- | TRBJ1-1 | TRBV19 | TRBD1 | TGTGCCAGTAGTATCTTCGGGACAGGGGCAGTGAACACTGAAGCTTTCTTT | CASSIFGTGAVNTEAFF
- | TRBJ1-5 | TRBV19 | - | TGTGCCAGTAGTATTACGAGTGCCGCATCGACCCAGCATTTT | CASSITSAASTQHF
- | TRBJ2-1 | TRBV5-1 | TRBD2 | TGCGCCAGCTCTACGGGGGGGAGCTCCTACAATGAGCAGTTCTTC | CASSTGGSSYNEQFF
- | TRBJ2-7 | TRBV19 | TRBD2 | TGTGCCAGTAGACCATGGGCTCGGGGGGGTGAGCAGTACTTC | CASRPWARGGEQYF
- | TRBJ1-2 | TRBV27 | TRBD1 | TGTGCCAGCAGTGGAACAGGGGGCCGGCTCTATGGCTACACCTTC | CASSGTGGRLYGYTF
- | TRBJ1-1 | TRBV5-1 | - | TGCGCCAGCAGCTTGGGGGGACGGGCTGAAGCTTTCTTT | CASSLGGRAEAFF
- | TRBJ1-3 | TRBV6-5 | - | TGTGCCAGCAGTTACGTCTCTGGAAACACCATATATTTT | CASSYVSGNTIYF
once | TRBJ2-7 | TRBV7-2 | TRBD2 | TGCGCCAGCAGCCAAGAGGGACTATACCAAGACGAGCAGTACTTC | CASSQEGLYQDEQYF
- | TRBJ2-5 | TRBV2 | TRBD1 | TGTGCCGGACGATGGACAGGGGCCTTACAAGAGACCCAGTACTTC | CAGRWTGALQETQYF
- | TRBJ1-5 | TRBV4-1 | TRBD1 | TGCGCCAGCAGCCAAGATTCAACAGGGGCCCATCTGCCCCAGCATTTT | CASSQDSTGAHLPQHF
- | TRBJ2-7 | TRBV4-2 | TRBD1 | TGTGCCAGCAGCCAGGCTCCAGGGGGAGCCGAGCAGTACTTC | CASSQAPGGAEQYF
- | TRBJ1-4 | TRBV5-1 | - | TGCGCCAGCAGCTCCTCACGGCCGGTCGGGGAAAAACTGTTTTTT | CASSSSRPVGEKLFF
- | TRBJ2-5 | TRBV5-5 | - | TGTGCCAGCAGCTTAGTCAGACAAGAGACCCAGTACTTC | CASSLVRQETQYF
- | TRBJ1-2 | TRBV7-9 | - | TGTGCCAGCAGCTTAGGGACGTTCTCCACCTTC | CASSLGTFSTF
once | TRBJ1-1 | TRBV7-9 | - | TGTGCCAGCAGCTTGCTGCGGGGGGCAGAAACTGAAGCTTTCTTT | CASSLLRGAETEAFF
- | TRBJ1-1 | TRBV14 | TRBD1 | TGTGCCAGCAGCCCTTGGGACAGGGCGGATGAAGCTTTCTTT | CASSPWDRADEAFF
- | TRBJ1-5 | TRBV7-8 | - | TGTGCCAGCAGCTTAGCCCAAATACAGCCCCAGCATTTT | CASSLAQIQPQHF
- | TRBJ2-7 | TRBV11-2 | - | TGTGCCAGCAGCTTAGCGGCGGGGAGCTCCTACGAGCAGTACTTC | CASSLAAGSSYEQYF
- | TRBJ2-3 | TRBV6-5 | - | TGTGCCAGTAGGGGAGGAGATACGCAGTATTTT | CASRGGDTQYF
once | TRBJ1-2 | TRBV4-1 | - | TGCGCCAGCAGCCCCGTGGACAGTGTGAGCTATGGCTACACCTTC | CASSPVDSVSYGYTF
- | TRBJ2-7 | TRBV5-1 | TRBD1 | TGCGCCAGCAGCTTTCCAGGGGGCAGATACGAGCAGTACTTC | CASSFPGGRYEQYF
- | TRBJ2-3 | TRBV30 | TRBD2 | TGTGCCTGGAGACTAGCGGGAGGCCCAGATACGCAGTATTTT | CAWRLAGGPDTQYF
- | TRBJ2-2 | TRBV4-1 | TRBD2 | TGCGCCAGCAGCCTTCTAGCGGGAGGGCCTAACACCGGGGAGCTGTTTTTT | CASSLLAGGPNTGELFF